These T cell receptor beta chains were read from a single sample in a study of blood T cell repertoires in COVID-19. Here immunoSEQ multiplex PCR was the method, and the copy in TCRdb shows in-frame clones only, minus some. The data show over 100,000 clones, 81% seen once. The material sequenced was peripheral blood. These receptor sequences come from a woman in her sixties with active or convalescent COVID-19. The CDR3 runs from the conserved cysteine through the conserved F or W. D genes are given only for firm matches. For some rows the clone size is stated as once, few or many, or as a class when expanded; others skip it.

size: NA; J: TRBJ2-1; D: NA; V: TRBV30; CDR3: CAWRAGSSYNEQFF; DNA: TGTGCCTGGAGGGCGGGTAGCTCCTACAATGAGCAGTTCTTC
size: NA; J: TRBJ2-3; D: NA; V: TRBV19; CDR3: CATSPSVDTQYF; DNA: TGTGCCACTTCTCCCTCCGTGGATACGCAGTATTTT
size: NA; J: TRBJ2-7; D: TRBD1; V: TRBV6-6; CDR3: CASSPWDRAYEQYF; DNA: TGTGCCAGCAGTCCCTGGGACAGGGCGTACGAGCAGTACTTC
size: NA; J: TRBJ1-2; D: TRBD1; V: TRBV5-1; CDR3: CASKIQGAPGGYTF; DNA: TGCGCCAGTAAAATACAGGGGGCGCCAGGTGGCTACACCTTC
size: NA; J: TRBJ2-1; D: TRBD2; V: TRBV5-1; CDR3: CASSIDLAGGRGEQFF; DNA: TGCGCCAGCAGCATAGACCTAGCGGGGGGGCGTGGTGAGCAGTTCTTC
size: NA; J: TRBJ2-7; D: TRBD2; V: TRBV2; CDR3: CASSTRSGVAYEQYF; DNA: TGTGCCAGCAGTACCCGTAGCGGGGTCGCCTACGAGCAGTACTTC
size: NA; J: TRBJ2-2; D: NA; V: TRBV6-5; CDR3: CASRRIANTGELFF; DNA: TGTGCCAGCAGGAGAATCGCGAACACCGGGGAGCTGTTTTTT
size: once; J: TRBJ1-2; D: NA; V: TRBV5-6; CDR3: CASSGPGQPGYGYTF; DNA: TGTGCCAGCAGCGGTCCAGGGCAACCAGGCTATGGCTACACCTTC
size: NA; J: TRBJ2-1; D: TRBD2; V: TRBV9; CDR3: CASSATSAYNEQFF; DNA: TGTGCCAGCAGCGCGACTAGCGCTTACAATGAGCAGTTCTTC
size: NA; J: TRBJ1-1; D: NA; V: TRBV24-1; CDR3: CATSDPNSVEAFF; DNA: TGTGCCACCAGTGATCCCAACAGTGTTGAAGCTTTCTTT
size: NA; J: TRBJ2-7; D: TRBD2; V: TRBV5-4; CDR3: CASSSVAGGTEQYF; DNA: TGTGCCAGCAGCTCTGTAGCGGGAGGTACCGAGCAGTACTTC
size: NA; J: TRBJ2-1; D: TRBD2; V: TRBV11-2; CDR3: CASSRRTSGWDEQFF; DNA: TGTGCCAGCAGCCGTCGGACTAGCGGATGGGATGAGCAGTTCTTC
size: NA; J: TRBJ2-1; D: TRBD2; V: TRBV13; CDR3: CASSFGGISGVYNEQFF; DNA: TGTGCCAGCAGCTTTGGGGGTATTAGCGGGGTCTATAATGAGCAGTTCTTC
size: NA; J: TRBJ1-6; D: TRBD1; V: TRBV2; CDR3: CASSEATGGSNSPLHF; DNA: TGTGCCAGCAGTGAAGCCACAGGGGGTAGTAATTCACCCCTCCACTTT
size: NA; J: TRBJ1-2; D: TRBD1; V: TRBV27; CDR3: CASSFSPGQGSYGYTF; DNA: TGTGCCAGCAGTTTTTCCCCGGGACAGGGAAGCTATGGCTACACCTTC
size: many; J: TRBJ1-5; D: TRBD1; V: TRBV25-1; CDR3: CASRTSRGRGNQPQHF; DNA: TGTGCCAGCAGGACCAGCAGGGGGCGAGGCAATCAGCCCCAGCATTTT
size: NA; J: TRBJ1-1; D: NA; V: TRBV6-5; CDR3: CASSQDSQAFF; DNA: TGTGCCAGCAGTCAGGACAGCCAAGCTTTCTTT
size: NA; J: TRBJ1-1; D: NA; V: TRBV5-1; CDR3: CASSLGQAPNTEAFF; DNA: TGCGCCAGCAGCTTGGGGCAGGCCCCGAACACTGAAGCTTTCTTT
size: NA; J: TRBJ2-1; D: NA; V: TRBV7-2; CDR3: CASSQQNNEQFF; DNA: TGTGCCAGCAGCCAACAAAACAATGAGCAGTTCTTC
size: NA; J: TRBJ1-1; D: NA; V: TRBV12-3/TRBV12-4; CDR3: CASRREGTEAFF; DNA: TGTGCCAGCAGACGTGAGGGCACTGAAGCTTTCTTT
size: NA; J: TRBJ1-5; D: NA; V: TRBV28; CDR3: CASSPDTVITQHF; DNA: TGTGCCAGCAGTCCCGACACGGTGATAACCCAGCATTTT
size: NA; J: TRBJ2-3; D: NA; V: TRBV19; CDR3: CASSIGLAYGTDTQYF; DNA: TGTGCCAGTAGTATCGGTCTAGCGTACGGCACAGATACGCAGTATTTT
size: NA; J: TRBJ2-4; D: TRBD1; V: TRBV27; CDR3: CASSSGTGSKNIQYF; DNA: TGTGCCAGCAGTTCCGGGACAGGGTCCAAAAACATTCAGTACTTC
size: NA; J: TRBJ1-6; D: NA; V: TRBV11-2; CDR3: CASSPGQFNSPLHF; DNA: TGTGCCAGCAGCCCTGGACAGTTTAATTCACCCCTCCACTTT
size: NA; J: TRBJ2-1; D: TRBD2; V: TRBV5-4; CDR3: CASSLVAGVYNEQFF; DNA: TGTGCCAGCAGCTTGGTAGCGGGAGTGTACAATGAGCAGTTCTTC
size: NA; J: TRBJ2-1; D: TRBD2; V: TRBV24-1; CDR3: CATSDSTSGKFEQFF; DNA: TGTGCCACCAGTGACTCGACTAGCGGGAAGTTTGAGCAGTTCTTC
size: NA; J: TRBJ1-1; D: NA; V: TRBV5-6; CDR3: CASSFTGGNTEAFF; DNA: TGTGCCAGCAGCTTTACGGGGGGGAACACTGAAGCTTTCTTT
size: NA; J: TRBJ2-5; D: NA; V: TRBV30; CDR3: CAWRGGNQETQYF; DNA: TGTGCCTGGAGGGGAGGTAACCAAGAGACCCAGTACTTC
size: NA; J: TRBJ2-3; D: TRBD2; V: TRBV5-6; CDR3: CASMTSGGDTQYF; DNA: TGTGCCAGCATGACTAGCGGGGGGGATACGCAGTATTTT
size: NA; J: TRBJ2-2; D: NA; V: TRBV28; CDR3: CASSLAVPGELFF; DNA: TGTGCCAGCTCCCTGGCGGTCCCCGGGGAGCTGTTTTTT
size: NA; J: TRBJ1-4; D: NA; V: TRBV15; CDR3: CATSSGAPNFATNEKLFF; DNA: TGTGCCACCAGCTCTGGGGCCCCGAACTTTGCAACTAATGAAAAACTGTTTTTT
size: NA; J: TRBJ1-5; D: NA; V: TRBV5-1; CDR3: CASSPGQTNQPQHF; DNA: TGCGCCAGCAGCCCAGGACAGACAAATCAGCCCCAGCATTTT
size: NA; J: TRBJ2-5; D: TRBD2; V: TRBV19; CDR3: CASSILGGDQETQYF; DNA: TGTGCCAGTAGTATACTCGGGGGGGACCAAGAGACCCAGTACTTC
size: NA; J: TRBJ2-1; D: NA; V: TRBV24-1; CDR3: CATSDPTTSFNEQFF; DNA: TGTGCCACCAGTGATCCGACGACTAGTTTCAATGAGCAGTTCTTC
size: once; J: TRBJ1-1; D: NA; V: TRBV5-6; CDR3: CASSLRGVIPEAFF; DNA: TGTGCCAGCAGCCTCAGGGGCGTGATTCCTGAAGCTTTCTTT
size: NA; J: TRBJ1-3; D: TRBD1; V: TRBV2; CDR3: CASSRDRAGNTIYF; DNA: TGTGCCAGCAGTCGCGACAGGGCTGGAAACACCATATATTTT
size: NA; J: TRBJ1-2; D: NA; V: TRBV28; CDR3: CASGDVRGRGNYGYTF; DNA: TGTGCCAGCGGGGATGTGAGGGGACGGGGGAACTATGGCTACACCTTC
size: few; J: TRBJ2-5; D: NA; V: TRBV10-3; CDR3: CAIKRNLQETQYF; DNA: TGTGCCATCAAGAGGAACCTCCAAGAGACCCAGTACTTC
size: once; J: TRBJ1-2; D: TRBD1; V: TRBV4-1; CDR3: CASSQTPGQGAGGYGYTF; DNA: TGCGCCAGCAGCCAGACTCCGGGACAGGGGGCGGGTGGCTATGGCTACACCTTC
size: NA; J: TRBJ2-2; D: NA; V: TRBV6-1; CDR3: CASSETRAGELFF; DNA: TGTGCCAGCAGTGAGACCAGGGCCGGGGAGCTGTTTTTT
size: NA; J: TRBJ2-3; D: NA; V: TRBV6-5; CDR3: CASSSQGWDTQYF; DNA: TGTGCCAGCAGCTCCCAGGGATGGGATACGCAGTATTTT
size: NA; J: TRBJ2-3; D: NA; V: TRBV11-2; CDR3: CASSIYSDTQYF; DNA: TGTGCCAGCAGCATATACTCCGATACGCAGTATTTT
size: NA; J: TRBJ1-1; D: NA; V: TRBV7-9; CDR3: CASSLAQGKTEAFF; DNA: TGTGCCAGCAGCTTAGCCCAGGGGAAGACTGAAGCTTTCTTT
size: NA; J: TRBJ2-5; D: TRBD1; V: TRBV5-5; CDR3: CASSSDFGTAQETQYF; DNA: TGTGCCAGCAGCTCGGACTTTGGGACAGCACAAGAGACCCAGTACTTC
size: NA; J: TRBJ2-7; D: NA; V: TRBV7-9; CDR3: CASSRTDYEQYF; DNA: TGTGCCAGCAGCCGGACAGACTACGAGCAGTACTTC
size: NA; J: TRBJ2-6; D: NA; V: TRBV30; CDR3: CASRYRGSGANVLTF; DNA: TGTGCCTCCCGGTATAGGGGATCTGGGGCCAACGTCCTGACTTTC
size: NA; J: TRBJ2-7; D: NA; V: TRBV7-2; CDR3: CASSGVRGSYEQYF; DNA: TGTGCCAGCAGCGGGGTCCGAGGGAGTTACGAGCAGTACTTC
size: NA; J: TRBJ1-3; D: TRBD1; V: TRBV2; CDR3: CASSGGQISGNTIYF; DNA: TGTGCCAGCAGTGGGGGACAGATTTCTGGAAACACCATATATTTT